Below, 32 T cell receptor beta chains from the same sample are listed, as sequenced in a study of blood T cell repertoires in COVID-19. Sequencing used immunoSEQ multiplex PCR; TCRdb keeps in-frame clones, though not all of them. The table lists roughly 81,000 clones, more than 70% of them singletons. The specimen sequenced was peripheral blood. The source of these receptors is a man at least 80 years old with active or convalescent COVID-19.

This rearrangement joins TRBV2 to TRBJ1-1, with D perhaps matching TRBD1 (6 bases). Germline CDR1 reads SNHLY; CDR2 reads FYNNEI. V lost 4 bases and J 7 bases, leaving 16 bases between the germline ends. The length of the CDR3 is 14 residues. The CDR3 DNA reads TGTGCCAGCAGTGTCTTGGGGACAAGTGATGAAGCTTTCTTT. Translating it yields CASSVLGTSDEAFF.

The chain uses TRBV9 and TRBJ1-1; a possible D gene is TRBD1 (5 bases). CDR3 size: 14 residues. The V gene lost 0 bases and the J gene lost 4 bases, with 10 bases spanning the gap. CDR1 is SGDLS, CDR2 YYNGEE, per germline. The CDR3, as DNA: TGTGCCAGCAGCGTAGTCGGGGGATCCACTGAAGCTTTCTTT. Encoded protein: CASSVVGGSTEAFF.

The gene calls are TRBV10-3 and TRBJ1-1; 8 bases line up with TRBD1. Germline-derived CDR1 and CDR2 are ENHRY and SYGVKD. The CDR3 is 12 amino acids. V dropped 10 bases and J dropped 5; count of bases not matched to a gene: 6. This chain's CDR3 is CATIGQGTEAFF. CDR3 nucleotide sequence: TGTGCCACAATAGGACAGGGAACTGAAGCTTTCTTT.

The J gene is TRBJ2-3, the V gene TRBV7-2, with D tentatively TRBD2 (6 bases). Germline lookup yields CDR1 SGHTA and CDR2 FQGNSA. The CDR3 has 13 amino acids. The ends were cut back, 6 bases at V and 2 bases at J, with 9 bases in the middle. The CDR3 DNA reads TGTGCCAGCAGGGGAGGTGTCACAGATACGCAGTATTTT. This codes for CASRGGVTDTQYF.

The gene calls are TRBV5-1 and TRBJ1-1; TRBD1 agrees at 7 bases. CDR1 SGHRS and CDR2 YFSETQ come from the germline V gene. V gave up 4 bases and J gave up 1 base; unmatched junction bases: 4. This CDR3 comprises 14 residues. The CDR3 coding sequence is TGCGCCAGCAGCCAGGGGACAGCGAACACTGAAGCTTTCTTT. It yields the protein CASSQGTANTEAFF.

The chain joins TRBV5-1 to TRBJ2-7, with TRBD2 matching 7 bases. V shed 0 bases, J shed 2 bases, and the junction held 5 bases outside the gene matches. The CDR3 contains 15 residues. Germline values: CDR1 SGHRS, CDR2 YFSETQ. CDR3 DNA sequence: TGCGCCAGCAGCTTGGCTAGCGGAGCCCCCTACGAGCAGTACTTC. Protein sequence: CASSLASGAPYEQYF.

The V gene is TRBV11-3, the J gene TRBJ2-2; D is ambiguous. There are 12 residues in the CDR3. Germline V gene data show CDR1 as SGHNT and CDR2 as YENEEA. V lost 8 bases, J lost 5 bases, and 9 bases lay in between. For the CDR3, the DNA is TGTGCCAGCTCATTGGAGACCGGGGAGCTGTTTTTT. Translation gives CASSLETGELFF.

The chain uses TRBV28 and TRBJ2-1, with D possibly being TRBD2 (5 bases). The CDR3 length is 16 residues. Germline values: CDR1 MDHEN, CDR2 SYDVKM. V lost 5 bases and J lost 7, with 21 bases in between. CDR3 DNA sequence: TGTGCCAGCAGTCAACCCGGAGGAGAATTGGGGAATGAGCAGTTCTTC. This codes for CASSQPGGELGNEQFF.

This chain uses TRBV7-3 with TRBJ2-5; 11 bases are a match to TRBD2. The germline V gene encodes CDR1 SGHTA and CDR2 FQGTGA. V lost 4 bases and J lost 5; bases outside the gene matches: 6. This CDR3 has 15 residues. CDR3 protein: CASSSTGTSGETQYF. The CDR3 DNA reads TGTGCCAGCAGCTCGACGGGGACTAGCGGTGAGACCCAGTACTTC.

This clone was detected only a few times. V usage is TRBV9 and J usage is TRBJ2-7; 7 nucleotides line up with TRBD1. CDR1 is SGDLS, CDR2 YYNGEE, per germline. This CDR3 comprises 16 residues. V gave up 0 bases and J gave up 4 bases; unmatched junction bases: 10. For the CDR3, the DNA is TGTGCCAGCAGCGTAGCTCAAGGCAGGGGGTCGTACGAGCAGTACTTC. Translation gives CASSVAQGRGSYEQYF.

The chain joins TRBV7-2 to TRBJ1-5; the D gene is possibly TRBD1 (6 bases). CDR1 is SGHTA, CDR2 FQGNSA, per germline. Trimming pared 5 bases from V and 1 base from J, leaving 12 bases between. The CDR3 spans 15 residues. For the CDR3, the DNA is TGTGCCAGCAGCCAGACGGGACAAAGCAATCAGCCCCAGCATTTT. This gives the protein CASSQTGQSNQPQHF.

The chain recombines TRBV4-1 with TRBJ2-2, with D maybe TRBD1 (6 bases). The CDR3 length is 18 residues. V lost 3 bases, J lost 7 bases, and 24 bases lay in between. Germline V gives CDR1 MGHRA, CDR2 YSYEKL. The CDR3 nucleotides read TGCGCCAGCAGCCACGGGAACAGGGAGTCTATTTTCGGCGGGGAGCTGTTTTTT. Protein: CASSHGNRESIFGGELFF.

The chain uses TRBV30 and TRBJ1-5; TRBD1 agrees at 7 bases. The CDR3 runs 14 residues. Looked up from germline, CDR1 is GTSNPN and CDR2 is SVGIG (reference sequence). Trimming cost V 1 base and J 5 bases; bases outside gene matches: 5. CDR3 in DNA: TGTGCCTGGAGTGGACAGGGAGGTTATCAGCCCCAGCATTTT. Its translation is CAWSGQGGYQPQHF.

This chain joins TRBV19 and TRBJ1-2; 7 bases line up with TRBD1. V gave up 5 bases and J gave up 2 bases; unmatched junction bases: 8. CDR1 and CDR2 from the germline V gene are LNHDA and SQIVND (reference sequence). The CDR3 loop spans 15 amino acids. CDR3: CASSPQSGQNYGYTF. CDR3 nucleotides: TGTGCCAGTAGTCCCCAATCGGGACAGAACTATGGCTACACCTTC.

This clone was seen a few times. V gene TRBV5-4 combines with J gene TRBJ2-3; 7 nucleotides line up with TRBD1. The V and J ends lost 3 bases and 2 bases, in that order; junction bases with no gene match: 15. The CDR3 loop spans 18 amino acids. Germline V CDR1 and CDR2: SGHNT, YYREEE (reference sequence). CDR3 in amino acids: CASSSKGGALGITDTQYF. The CDR3 coding sequence is TGTGCCAGCAGCTCGAAAGGGGGCGCATTAGGGATCACAGATACGCAGTATTTT.

The chain employs TRBV29-1 and TRBJ1-2; D uncertain. CDR1 is SQVTM, CDR2 ANQGSEA, per germline. Trimming removed 0 bases at V and 4 bases at J, with 12 bases between. The CDR3 contains 14 residues. Here the CDR3 DNA reads TGCAGCGTTGAAGATAAGAGGGCAGTCTATGGCTACACCTTC. Amino acid sequence: CSVEDKRAVYGYTF. The whole variable domain, filled in from reference TRBV29-1 and TRBJ1-2, reads SAVISQKPSRDICQRGTSLTIQCQVDSQVTMMFWYRQQPGQSLTLIATANQGSEATYESGFVIDKFPISRPNLTFSTLTVSNMSPEDSSIYLCSVEDKRAVYGYTFGSGTRLTVV.

This chain joins TRBV5-1 and TRBJ1-1; D not resolved. The germline CDR1 and CDR2 sequences are SGHRS and YFSETQ. CDR3 size: 14 residues. Trimming removed 0 bases from V and 6 bases from J, with 12 bases in between. The CDR3: CASSLDPGYPEAFF. CDR3 nucleotides: TGCGCCAGCAGCTTGGATCCGGGGTACCCTGAAGCTTTCTTT.

V gene TRBV5-1 combines with J gene TRBJ2-1; 7 bases are a match to TRBD2. Germline trimming cut 4 bases from V and 5 bases from J; bases unmatched to any gene: 6. This CDR3 spans 14 amino acids. The V gene's germline CDR1 is SGHRS and CDR2 YFSETQ. CDR3: CASSILAENNEQFF. CDR3 DNA sequence: TGCGCCAGCAGCATCCTAGCGGAAAACAATGAGCAGTTCTTC.

The rearrangement joins TRBV4-3 to TRBJ2-7, with 10 nucleotides matching TRBD1. Germline CDR1 LGHNA, CDR2 YSLEER. The junction had 8 bases not matched to a gene; V was cut back by 0 bases and J by 3 bases. The CDR3 length is 17 residues. CDR3 DNA: TGCGCCAGCAGCCAAGATCAGACAGGGGGCATTTTCTACGAGCAGTACTTC. This sequence encodes CASSQDQTGGIFYEQYF.

CDR3 in DNA: TGTGCCAGCAGTTACTCCTGGGGAGGGGTCACTGAAGCTTTCTTT. It specifies CASSYSWGGVTEAFF. The genes are TRBV6-5 and TRBJ1-1; maybe TRBD1 (5 bases). CDR3 length: 15 residues. The germline V gene encodes CDR1 MNHEY and CDR2 SVGAGI. With 0 bases removed from V and 4 bases from J, the gap between germline ends came to 12 bases.

The chain links TRBV11-2 to TRBJ2-3, with a possible D match to TRBD2 (6 bases). Trimming stripped 5 bases from V and 6 bases from J, with 21 bases between. Looked up from germline, CDR1 is SGHAT and CDR2 is FQNNGV. The CDR3 covers 16 residues. CDR3 DNA sequence: TGTGCCAGCAGCCCGGTTAGGGGCGGGGTAAATGATACGCAGTATTTT. It translates to CASSPVRGGVNDTQYF.

This clone was found once. This sequence joins TRBV19 and TRBJ2-7; TRBD1 agrees at 7 bases. The CDR3 totals 15 residues. Trimming took 10 bases from V and 3 from J; bases not matched to a gene: 15. Germline CDR1 and CDR2: LNHDA and SQIVND (reference sequence). CDR3 nucleotides: TGTGCCACGAAACCGAGGGACAGAGATTACTACGAGCAGTACTTC. Protein: CATKPRDRDYYEQYF.

CDR3 nucleotide sequence: TGCGCCAGCAGCCAAGATAAGGGGGCCCGCTCCTACGAGCAGTACTTC. Translation gives CASSQDKGARSYEQYF. The chain is built from TRBV4-1 and TRBJ2-7, with 7 positions matching TRBD1. CDR1 is MGHRA and CDR2 is YSYEKL in the germline V gene. V gave up 0 bases and J gave up 0 bases; unmatched junction bases: 5. CDR3 size: 16 residues.

The CDR3 DNA is TGTGCCATCAGAAGTTGGACAGGCAGTGGCTACACCTTC. Translated, it gives CAIRSWTGSGYTF. This chain uses TRBV10-3 with TRBJ1-2; 7 bases are a match to TRBD1. The V segment lost 6 bases and the J segment 7 bases; nucleotides outside the gene matches: 8. The CDR3 is 13 amino acids. CDR1 and CDR2 (germline): ENHRY, SYGVKD.

This clone was observed a handful of times. V gene TRBV12-3 or TRBV12-4 combines with J gene TRBJ1-1; a possible D gene is TRBD1 (5 bases). The V gene lost 7 bases and the J gene lost 4 bases, with 13 bases spanning the gap. CDR3 length: 13 residues. CDR3 sequence (DNA): TGTGCCAGCAACAAAGGGGTCAGCACTGAAGCTTTCTTT. It yields the protein CASNKGVSTEAFF.

This sequence joins TRBV19 and TRBJ1-1; D perhaps matches TRBD1 (5 bases). V lost 7 bases and J lost 1, with 10 bases in between. CDR1 is LNHDA, CDR2 SQIVND, per germline (reference sequence). The CDR3 consists of 13 residues. CDR3 in amino acids: CASNTQANTEAFF. CDR3 DNA: TGTGCCAGTAACACACAGGCGAACACTGAAGCTTTCTTT.

CDR3 bases: TGTGCCAGTGGCTCCTCCTACGAGCAGTACTTC. It yields the protein CASGSSYEQYF. V gene TRBV19 combines with J gene TRBJ2-7; unclear D gene. The CDR3 contains 11 residues. CDR1 is LNHDA and CDR2 is SQIVND in the germline V gene (reference sequence). The ends were cut back, 8 bases at V and 0 bases at J, with 5 bases in the middle.

J is TRBJ2-3 and V is TRBV6-2 or TRBV6-3; D is possibly TRBD1 (5 bases). Germline lookup yields CDR1 MNHEY and CDR2 SVGEGT. The V and J ends lost 2 bases and 0 bases respectively, with 18 bases between them. The length of the CDR3 is 18 residues. The CDR3 DNA follows: TGTGCCAGCAGTTACGGGGCGGCGACCCTAGGGAGCACAGATACGCAGTATTTT. As protein: CASSYGAATLGSTDTQYF.

The J gene is TRBJ2-2, the V gene TRBV5-1; 9 bases are a match to TRBD1. This CDR3 has 15 residues. Unmatched junction bases numbered 10, after V lost 6 bases and J lost 7 bases. Germline lookup yields CDR1 SGHRS and CDR2 YFSETQ. Here the CDR3 reads CASTLTGGAVGELFF. The CDR3, as DNA: TGCGCCAGCACCCTTACAGGGGGCGCGGTCGGGGAGCTGTTTTTT.

The chain carries TRBV2 and TRBJ2-7; the D gene is possibly TRBD1 (6 bases). The germline gives CDR1 SNHLY, CDR2 FYNNEI. The CDR3 loop spans 14 amino acids. The ends were cut back, 2 bases at V and 5 bases at J, with 13 bases in the middle. As DNA, the CDR3 is TGTGCCAGCAGTGAAATAGGCAGGGGAGACGAGCAGTACTTC. Translated, it gives CASSEIGRGDEQYF.

The chain has TRBV3-1 (or the pseudogene TRBV3-2) and TRBJ2-1; 10 nucleotides agree with TRBD2. The CDR3 has 13 amino acids. Unmatched junction bases numbered 6, after V lost 9 bases and J lost 7 bases. CDR1 and CDR2 from the germline V gene are LGHDT and YNNKEL (reference sequence). The CDR3 reads CARKREGINEQFF. Here the CDR3 DNA reads TGTGCCAGGAAGCGGGAGGGGATTAATGAGCAGTTCTTC.

This clone was detected only a few times. V usage is TRBV2 and J usage is TRBJ1-1; D is perhaps TRBD1 (6 bases). The CDR3 totals 14 residues. Germline V CDR1 and CDR2: SNHLY, FYNNEI. V was trimmed by 7 bases and J by 1 base, leaving 13 bases between them. In DNA, the CDR3 is TGTGCCAGCACGGGGCAGGGGAGGAACACTGAAGCTTTCTTT. It codes for CASTGQGRNTEAFF.